The rows below give T cell receptor beta chains drawn from one sample of a study of blood T cells in healthy people across ages. From the 5' RACE reads, TCRdb called clonotypes with MiXCR, one entry per CDR3 protein. The top ten clones hold 7% to 9% of a sample with 1.2 million to 1.5 million distinct CDR3 sequences, roughly 40% of them seen once. Sequenced sample: blood. The receptors shown here come from a woman aged 18-29 years in good health. Both conserved end residues are part of each CDR3. The order of the fields is V gene, J gene, CDR3 protein.

V gene: TRBV20-1; J gene: TRBJ2-3; CDR3 protein: CSARGLGSGTDTQYF
V gene: TRBV27; J gene: TRBJ2-2; CDR3 protein: CASSSQPFF
V gene: TRBV5-1; J gene: TRBJ1-5; CDR3 protein: CASSRGTNQPQHF
V gene: TRBV27; J gene: TRBJ2-3; CDR3 protein: CASSNSRQLGGTDTQYF
V gene: TRBV20-1; J gene: TRBJ2-5; CDR3 protein: CSARGQRDPFETQYF
V gene: TRBV14; J gene: TRBJ2-3; CDR3 protein: CASSQDVRTGITDTQYF
V gene: TRBV2; J gene: TRBJ2-7; CDR3 protein: CASGSSYEQYF
V gene: TRBV27; J gene: TRBJ1-4; CDR3 protein: CDSSFHPNRVANEKLFF
V gene: TRBV24-1; J gene: TRBJ2-7; CDR3 protein: CATSDWAAGTYNEQYF
V gene: TRBV11-2; J gene: TRBJ1-6; CDR3 protein: CASSWGTGQNSPLHF
V gene: TRBV2; J gene: TRBJ1-2; CDR3 protein: CASIRDRVSSSSSGYTF
V gene: TRBV6-2/TRBV6-3; J gene: TRBJ1-1; CDR3 protein: CASSRGTGTSNTEAFF
V gene: TRBV7-9; J gene: TRBJ1-4; CDR3 protein: CASSLGSATTGGGEKLFF
V gene: TRBV7-9; J gene: TRBJ2-6; CDR3 protein: CASSPLQGAGANVLTF
V gene: TRBV20-1; J gene: TRBJ1-2; CDR3 protein: CSARGGDSNYGYTF
V gene: TRBV5-1; J gene: TRBJ2-3; CDR3 protein: CASSFTAGVASNTQYF
V gene: TRBV24-1; J gene: TRBJ2-3; CDR3 protein: CATRDKPLAGDGTDTQYF
V gene: TRBV7-9; J gene: TRBJ1-5; CDR3 protein: CASSYHLGQGIQPQHF
V gene: TRBV3-1; J gene: TRBJ2-7; CDR3 protein: CASSHDGPYEQYF
V gene: TRBV4-1; J gene: TRBJ2-3; CDR3 protein: CTSSQEPTTDTQYF
V gene: TRBV27; J gene: .; CDR3 protein: CASSTSHWETQYF
V gene: TRBV7-9; J gene: TRBJ2-3; CDR3 protein: CASSNTGHKRTDTQYF
V gene: TRBV28; J gene: TRBJ1-1; CDR3 protein: CASSGTGRSEAFF
V gene: TRBV4-1; J gene: TRBJ2-7; CDR3 protein: CASSTAGTGTYEQYF
V gene: TRBV7-6; J gene: TRBJ2-1; CDR3 protein: CASSLVPSGPSSYNEQFF
V gene: TRBV25-1; J gene: TRBJ1-4; CDR3 protein: CASSGTGGKDEKLFF
V gene: TRBV7-2; J gene: TRBJ2-1; CDR3 protein: CASSLDAATETQFF
V gene: TRBV9; J gene: TRBJ1-2; CDR3 protein: CASSLRGGSTNYGYTF
V gene: TRBV6-1; J gene: TRBJ2-7; CDR3 protein: CASSEAQREVMHEQYF
V gene: TRBV10-3; J gene: TRBJ2-1; CDR3 protein: CAIRGTSGGNNEQFF